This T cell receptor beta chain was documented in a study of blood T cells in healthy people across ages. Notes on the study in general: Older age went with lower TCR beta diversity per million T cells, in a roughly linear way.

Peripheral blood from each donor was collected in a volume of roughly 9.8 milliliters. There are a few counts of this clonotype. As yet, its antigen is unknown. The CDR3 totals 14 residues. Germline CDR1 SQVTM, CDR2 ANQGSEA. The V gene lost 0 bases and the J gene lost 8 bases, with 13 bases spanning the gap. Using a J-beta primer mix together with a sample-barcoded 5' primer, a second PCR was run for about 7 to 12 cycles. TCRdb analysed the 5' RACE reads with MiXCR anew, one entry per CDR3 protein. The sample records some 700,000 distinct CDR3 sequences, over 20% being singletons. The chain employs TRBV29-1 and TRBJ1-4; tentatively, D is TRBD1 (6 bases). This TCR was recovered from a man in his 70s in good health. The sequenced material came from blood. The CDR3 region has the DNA TGCAGCGTTGAAGACCCGACAGGACGCGAAAAACTGTTTTTT. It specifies CSVEDPTGREKLFF.